These 32 T cell receptor beta chains were sequenced from one sample in a study of PD-1 blockade in classical Hodgkin lymphoma. Every patient experienced relapse after autologous stem cell transplantation, and brentuximab vedotin exposure varied. Assay used: immunoSEQ multiplex PCR; TCRdb lists only in-frame clones, some missing. This table has 35,000 to 45,000 clones, just over 85% appearing once. Here the sequenced sample was peripheral blood mononuclear cells (PBMCs), taken before the second cycle of nivolumab. These TCRs come from a human donor with classical Hodgkin lymphoma.

The V gene is TRBV6-5, the J gene TRBJ2-7; TRBD1 is a possible D gene (6 bases). CDR1 is MNHEY, CDR2 SVGAGI, per germline. V shed 6 bases and J shed 4 bases, with 10 bases lying between them. The CDR3 covers 12 residues. The CDR3 nucleotides are TGTGCCAGCAGGGGACATCCATACGAGCAGTACTTC. The encoded protein is CASRGHPYEQYF.

This clone was counted only a few times. This sequence joins TRBV5-4 and TRBJ2-7; no firm D call. Per the germline V gene, CDR1 is SGHNT and CDR2 is YYREEE (reference sequence). The CDR3 consists of 12 residues. Between the trimmed V and J ends, which lost 3 bases and 2 bases, there was a span of 6 bases. The CDR3 DNA is TGTGCCAGCAGCTCGGAACCCTACGAGCAGTACTTC. This gives the protein CASSSEPYEQYF.

The V call is TRBV7-3, the J call TRBJ2-7; 8 nucleotides agree with TRBD1. Germline V gene lookup returns CDR1 SGHTA and CDR2 FQGTGA. Unmatched junction bases numbered 2, after V lost 4 bases and J lost 3 bases. This CDR3 spans 13 amino acids. In DNA, the CDR3 is TGTGCCAGCAGCTACACAGGGGGCTACGAGCAGTACTTC. It yields the protein CASSYTGGYEQYF.

This clone was detected only a few times. The chain uses TRBV7-9 and TRBJ2-7; 10 bases are shared with TRBD1. The CDR3 has 15 residues. Germline CDR1 and CDR2: SEHNR and FQNEAQ (reference sequence). J gave up 6 bases and V 3 bases, and 8 bases lay outside the gene matches. The CDR3 is CASSFGGQGLGEQYF. The CDR3 DNA sequence: TGTGCCAGCAGCTTCGGGGGACAGGGGCTGGGCGAGCAGTACTTC.

This clone came up once. CDR3 sequence (DNA): TGTGCCAGCACCCCCCAGGGCCACGCTGAAGCTTTCTTT. Residues: CASTPQGHAEAFF. The chain has TRBV6-1 and TRBJ1-1, with D possibly matching TRBD1 (5 bases). The germline V and J ends were trimmed by 7 bases and 6 bases, with 15 bases remaining between them. This CDR3 contains 13 residues. The germline CDR1 and CDR2 sequences are MNHNS and SASEGT.

The chain joins TRBV30 to TRBJ1-2; tentative D call: TRBD1 (5 bases). V lost 1 base and J 2 bases, leaving 11 bases between the germline ends. Germline assignment: CDR1 GTSNPN and CDR2 SVGIG (reference sequence). The CDR3 sequence is 14 residues long. CDR3 coding DNA: TGTGCCTGGAGTGAGATAACAGGAAACTATGGCTACACCTTC. It encodes CAWSEITGNYGYTF.

V usage is TRBV6-1 and J usage is TRBJ2-5; weak D call: TRBD1 (6 bases). This CDR3 has 14 residues. Deletions cut 6 bases from V and 0 bases from J, with 11 bases between. Germline values: CDR1 MNHNS, CDR2 SASEGT. CDR3 DNA sequence: TGTGCCAGCAGCCGGGACACAAACCAAGAGACCCAGTACTTC. Protein product: CASSRDTNQETQYF.

The table lists this clone with a count of one. The chain has TRBV18 and TRBJ2-1, with 7 bases matching TRBD1. V was clipped by 5 bases and J by 2 bases; unmatched bases: 6. The CDR3 runs to 15 residues. The germline CDR1 and CDR2 sequences are KGHSH and LQKENI. CDR3 nucleotides: TGTGCCAGCTCAACCGGGACAGTAGCCTACAATGAGCAGTTCTTC. This codes for CASSTGTVAYNEQFF.

Details on this clone: The junction differs from germline at one of its ends, possibly a read error. V and J are TRBV27 and TRBJ2-7; weak D call: TRBD1 (6 bases). The CDR3 spans 12 residues. Per germline, CDR1 MNHEY and CDR2 SMNVEV (reference sequence). The CDR3 protein is CASISVSGTLNF. CDR3 coding DNA: TGTGCCAGCATATCGGTATCAGGGACATTGAACTTC.

CDR3 residues: CASSVAGQGYGYTF. The CDR3 bases are TGTGCCAGCAGCGTAGCCGGACAGGGGTATGGCTACACCTTC. J is TRBJ1-2 and V is TRBV9; 9 nucleotides match TRBD1. With 0 bases clipped from V and 5 bases from J, the junction kept 2 bases outside the gene matches. This CDR3 comprises 14 residues. The germline CDR1 and CDR2 sequences are SGDLS and YYNGEE.

The chain couples TRBV7-3 to TRBJ2-1; D possibly uses TRBD1 or TRBD2 (5 bases each). This CDR3 is 13 amino acids long. The germline V gene encodes CDR1 SGHTA and CDR2 FQGTGA. V was cut by 2 bases and J by 9 bases, with 11 bases left in between. CDR3 in amino acids: CASSLGTTGEQFF. The CDR3 nucleotides are TGTGCCAGCAGCTTAGGGACCACCGGTGAGCAGTTCTTC.

The gene calls are TRBV5-6 and TRBJ1-5; a possible D gene is TRBD1 (6 bases). CDR1 is SGHDT, CDR2 YYEEEE, per germline. The V end lost 2 bases, the J end lost 3 bases, and 9 bases lay between the germline ends. The CDR3 runs 14 residues. CDR3 in amino acids: CASSLQGYNQPQHF. The CDR3 nucleotides are TGTGCCAGCAGCTTACAGGGTTACAATCAGCCCCAGCATTTT.

This rearrangement joins TRBV28 to TRBJ1-5, with a weak D call TRBD1 (5 bases). V was trimmed by 6 bases and J by 0 bases, leaving 15 bases between them. The CDR3 runs 16 residues. The V gene's germline CDR1 is MDHEN and CDR2 SYDVKM. CDR3 in amino acids: CASSLDARGSNQPQHF. CDR3 coding DNA: TGTGCCAGCAGCTTGGACGCGAGGGGTAGCAATCAGCCCCAGCATTTT.

The chain carries TRBV5-1 and TRBJ2-2; TRBD1 matches at 7 bases. Germline lookup yields CDR1 SGHRS and CDR2 YFSETQ. V lost 3 bases and J lost 1; bases outside the gene matches: 3. The CDR3 is made up of 15 amino acids. CDR3 amino acids: CASSSRTGNTGELFF. In DNA form, the CDR3 reads TGCGCCAGCAGCTCAAGGACAGGGAACACCGGGGAGCTGTTTTTT. Supplemented by reference TRBV5-1 and TRBJ2-2, the full variable domain reads KAGVTQTPRYLIKTRGQQVTLSCSPISGHRSVSWYQQTPGQGLQFLFEYFSETQRNKGNFPGRFSGRQFSNSRSEMNVSTLELGDSALYLCASSSRTGNTGELFFGEGSRLTVL.

This chain joins TRBV14 and TRBJ2-5; D perhaps matches TRBD2 (6 bases). The CDR3 consists of 18 residues. CDR1 and CDR2 (germline): SGHDN, FVKESK. Trimming pared 3 bases from V and 1 base from J, leaving 21 bases between. The CDR3 region is CASSQTRPGLWGQETQYF. The CDR3 DNA sequence: TGTGCCAGCAGCCAGACCCGGCCGGGACTTTGGGGCCAAGAGACCCAGTACTTC.

V gene TRBV28 combines with J gene TRBJ2-7, with 9 nucleotides matching TRBD2. The germline V gene has CDR1 MDHEN and CDR2 SYDVKM. The CDR3 contains 14 residues. After removal of 5 bases from V and 9 bases from J, the junction contained 11 bases not matched to a gene. As DNA, the CDR3 is TGTGCCAGCAGTCACCCGCGGGAGGGCGGCGCGCAGTACTTC. Its translation: CASSHPREGGAQYF.

This clone was found once. V gene TRBV7-9 combines with J gene TRBJ2-7, with unresolved D. Trimming shortened V by 7 bases and J by 6 bases, and 7 bases separated the two germline ends. The length of the CDR3 is 10 residues. Germline CDR1 and CDR2: SEHNR and FQNEAQ (reference sequence). The CDR3 here is CASTGLEQYF. The CDR3 DNA follows: TGTGCCAGCACCGGTCTCGAGCAGTACTTC.

The genes are TRBV5-1 and TRBJ1-5; TRBD1 matches 8 bases. The length of the CDR3 is 14 residues. The junction had 4 bases not matched to a gene; V was cut back by 2 bases and J by 6 bases. Germline CDR1 and CDR2: SGHRS and YFSETQ. The CDR3 here is CASSLQGGGQPQHF. For the CDR3, the DNA is TGCGCCAGCAGCTTACAGGGGGGTGGTCAGCCCCAGCATTTT.

V and J are TRBV2 and TRBJ2-7; 8 bases map to TRBD2. Losses at the gene ends were 2 bases for V and 4 bases for J; bases not matched to a gene: 4. Germline CDR1 reads SNHLY; CDR2 reads FYNNEI. This CDR3 comprises 14 residues. CDR3 sequence (DNA): TGTGCCAGCAGTGAAACGGGAGGGCCTTACGAGCAGTACTTC. Protein product: CASSETGGPYEQYF.

The CDR3 DNA follows: TGTGCCAGCTCACCACCTCCCGGGACTAGAAACTACGAGCAGTACTTC. Amino acid sequence: CASSPPPGTRNYEQYF. This chain links TRBV18 with TRBJ2-7; 8 positions match TRBD2. The germline V gene encodes CDR1 KGHSH and CDR2 LQKENI. This CDR3 comprises 16 residues. Trimming cost V 0 bases and J 3 bases; bases outside gene matches: 7.

The rearrangement joins TRBV6-1 to TRBJ2-4, with unresolved D. The length of the CDR3 is 17 residues. Per the germline V gene, CDR1 is MNHNS and CDR2 is SASEGT. V was clipped by 1 base and J by 3 bases, with 16 bases between them. CDR3 coding DNA: TGTGCCAGCAGTGAAGTTTTTGTGGGTTTTGGCAAAAACATTCAGTACTTC. This encodes CASSEVFVGFGKNIQYF.

This rearrangement joins TRBV6-1 to TRBJ1-1; D unclear. With 10 bases removed from V and 7 bases from J, the gap between germline ends came to 16 bases. Looked up from germline, CDR1 is MNHNS and CDR2 is SASEGT. The CDR3 extends over 12 amino acids. CDR3 sequence: CATRFSKDEAFF. CDR3 bases: TGTGCCACCCGATTCAGTAAAGATGAAGCTTTCTTT.

The chain has TRBV4-1 and TRBJ2-5, with D unclear. The J call could be wrong; TRBJ2-7 is a better fit for the DNA end. Germline V gives CDR1 MGHRA, CDR2 YSYEKL. The length of the CDR3 is 15 residues. CDR3 in DNA: TGCGCCAGCAGCCAAGATCTTATTGTCTCCTACGAGCAGTACTTC. Residues: CASSQDLIVSYEQYF.

The V call is TRBV27, the J call TRBJ1-1, with D uncertain. The V gene's germline CDR1 is MNHEY and CDR2 SMNVEV (reference sequence). Trimming cost V 8 bases and J 5 bases, with 21 bases left between them. The CDR3 covers 15 residues. Here the CDR3 DNA reads TGTGCCAGCTCTCGTCGGGAGGCTTTGGGAACTGAAGCTTTCTTT. It specifies CASSRREALGTEAFF.

The gene calls are TRBV9 and TRBJ2-5; 9 bases are shared with TRBD2. The germline CDR1 and CDR2 sequences are SGDLS and YYNGEE. Trimming at V came to 0 bases and at J to 4 bases, leaving 4 bases not matched to a gene. The CDR3 contains 15 residues. CDR3 sequence: CASSVAGGRGETQYF. The CDR3 coding sequence is TGTGCCAGCAGCGTAGCGGGCGGGAGGGGAGAGACCCAGTACTTC.

V gene TRBV11-1 combines with J gene TRBJ1-1; D call uncertain. CDR3 length: 11 residues. Trimming removed 5 bases at V and 4 bases at J, with 5 bases between. Germline V gives CDR1 SGHAT, CDR2 FQDESV (reference sequence). The CDR3 DNA is TGTGCCAGCAGCCTCAGCACTGAAGCTTTCTTT. Encoded protein: CASSLSTEAFF.

CDR3 loop: CAWSVRGKSANVLTF. The DNA for the CDR3 is TGTGCCTGGAGTGTACGAGGGAAATCGGCCAACGTCCTGACTTTC. The chain is built from TRBV30 and TRBJ2-6, with D tentatively TRBD2 (5 bases). Between the trimmed V and J ends, which lost 0 bases and 6 bases, there was a span of 12 bases. The CDR3 is 15 residues long. CDR1 GTSNPN and CDR2 SVGIG come from the germline V gene (reference sequence).

This clone was counted once. The chain recombines TRBV6-6 with TRBJ2-5, with 7 bases aligning to TRBD2. Germline-derived CDR1 and CDR2 are MNHNY and SVGAGI (reference sequence). The CDR3 is 16 amino acids. Losses at the gene ends were 2 bases for V and 1 base for J; bases not matched to a gene: 7. CDR3 sequence: CASSYPQWEGQETQYF. The CDR3 nucleotides are TGTGCCAGCAGTTACCCCCAGTGGGAGGGCCAAGAGACCCAGTACTTC.

This clone came up a few times. V usage is TRBV5-4 and J usage is TRBJ2-5, with TRBD1 identical over 9 bases. Germline V lookup: CDR1 SGHNT, CDR2 YYREEE (reference sequence). The CDR3 is 19 amino acids. V lost 4 bases to trimming and J lost 0 bases; unmatched junction nucleotides: 16. CDR3 in amino acids: CASSPDIFFTGGDQETQYF. DNA of the CDR3: TGTGCCAGCAGCCCCGATATCTTTTTTACAGGGGGCGACCAAGAGACCCAGTACTTC.

A few counts support this clone. The J gene is TRBJ1-1, the V gene TRBV6-4; D gene unclear. Trimming removed 6 bases from V and 2 bases from J, with 10 bases in between. The germline V gene encodes CDR1 MRHNA and CDR2 SNTAGT. This CDR3 comprises 13 residues. The CDR3 reads CASRAGSNTEAFF. The CDR3 nucleotides are TGTGCCAGCAGAGCGGGGAGCAACACTGAAGCTTTCTTT.

V and J are TRBV6-5 and TRBJ2-4, with D unclear. The CDR3 loop spans 15 amino acids. Germline V CDR1 and CDR2: MNHEY, SVGAGI. Deletions cut 2 bases from V and 0 bases from J, with 8 bases between. The DNA for the CDR3 is TGTGCCAGCAGTTACGGTTCAGCAGCCAAAAACATTCAGTACTTC. This translates into CASSYGSAAKNIQYF.

V gene TRBV4-1 combines with J gene TRBJ2-7; the D gene is possibly TRBD2 (5 bases). The germline gives CDR1 MGHRA, CDR2 YSYEKL. This CDR3 is 14 amino acids long. With 4 bases removed from V and 3 bases from J, the gap between germline ends came to 13 bases. The CDR3 region has the DNA TGCGCCAGCAGCCGCGAGGGTTTTCTCTACGAGCAGTACTTC. As protein: CASSREGFLYEQYF.